The entry below describes one T cell receptor (beta chain). Antigen specificity is unknown. This record belongs to a study of T-cell reconstitution after alpha-beta-depleted transplantation in children. Study-level points and caveats: Alpha-beta T cells present about two months after transplant were reported to originate from several hundred expanded graft clones. Hyperexpanded clones declined; after one year, newly produced T cells mostly supplied diversity. Diversity of TCRbeta at day 60 was high in some patients, arising from surviving recipient T cells and thymic progenitors.

CDR3 length: 14 amino acids. Trimming cost V 5 bases and J 0 bases, with 10 bases left between them. CDR1 is SQVTM, CDR2 ANQGSEA, per germline. Unique molecular identifiers were incorporated into the prepared TCRbeta library. TCRdb independently ran MiXCR on the PCR reads; one entry per CDR3 protein. The sample has some 95,000 distinct CDR3 sequences, around 22% seen once. The sequences come from PBMCs, collected before TCRalphabeta/CD19-depleted stem cell transplant. The chain joins TRBV29-1 to TRBJ2-2; a possible D gene is TRBD1 (6 bases). This TCR was sampled from a boy aged 2 to 9 with acute lymphoblastic leukemia, due to receive a stem cell transplant. The CDR3 DNA reads TGCAGCGTTAGAGGACAGACGAACACCGGGGAGCTGTTTTTT. It translates to CSVRGQTNTGELFF.